This T cell receptor (beta chain) emerged from a study of OX40 agonist ivuxolimab in advanced cancers. Some background on the complete study: Ivuxolimab was a fully human IgG2 agonistic monoclonal antibody targeting the costimulatory receptor OX40 (CD134). Intravenous ivuxolimab was administered to patients every 2 weeks at six dose levels: 0.01, 0.1, 0.3, 1.5, 3 and 10 mg/kg. Of the approximately 50 dose-escalation patients, hepatocellular carcinoma was present in approximately 20, melanoma in approximately 15, renal cell carcinoma in 9 and head and neck cancer in 9. In the dose-escalation cohort, roughly 82% of patients were male, and the mean age was approximately 60 years with a range of roughly 20 to 85. Patients were allowed to have had prior anti-PD-1, anti-PD-L1 or anti-CTLA-4 therapy, and approximately 41% of the dose-escalation patients had previously received checkpoint inhibitors. Partial responses occurred in three dose-escalation patients, of whom one had hepatocellular carcinoma and two had cutaneous melanoma. The purpose of peripheral TCRbeta sequencing was to test whether ivuxolimab changed TCR sequence diversity and led to clonal T-cell expansion. The paper covers the monotherapy dose-escalation part of the phase I ivuxolimab trial, which included N ≈ 50 patients. Study-wide findings and limitations: After ivuxolimab, CD8+ T cells had more expanded clones than CD4+ T cells on average. Which antigens the clonally expanded peripheral T cells were specific for was not determined. In the 0.1-3.0 mg/kg groups, partial responders had among the lowest normalized peripheral clonal expansion, particularly in CD8+ T cells. Clonal expansion of both CD4+ and CD8+ blood T cells was observed from baseline to week 6 at doses 0.1 to 3.0 mg/kg. Low levels of normalized T-cell clonal expansion were also seen in some patients who did not respond.

As regards this clone: What antigen it recognizes has not been identified. No quality values exist for individual bases; no much larger clone is one base distant.

Genomic DNA was extracted from sorted cells for sequencing of the TCRbeta CDR3 region. The immunoSEQ Assay was used to sequence the TCRbeta CDR3 regions. TCRdb's version of the immuneACCESS table is confined to in-frame rearrangements and falls short of the full clone set. An unresolved V gene accounts for under half of the shortfall where checked; the remainder is of unknown origin. The table for this sample lists some 30,000 clones; approximately 89% of them were counted only once. The ten top clones hold roughly 1% of the sample. The trial excluded patients who had a history of autoimmune disease or were on systemic immunosuppression. Peripheral blood for TCR sequencing was drawn from every dose cohort at baseline, at cycle 4 day 1 and at cycle 7 day 1. The samples were taken from a phase I, first-in-human, multicenter, open-label dose-escalation trial of ivuxolimab. The trial enrolled adults with locally advanced or metastatic head and neck squamous cell, hepatocellular, melanoma or renal cell carcinoma. CD4+ and CD8+ T cells were sorted separately from peripheral blood before TCR sequencing.

Inclusive of the bounding cysteine and phenylalanine, the CDR3 is 12 residues long. The sequence is cut down to CDR3 DNA, 36 bases in frame from base 1. Reading the germline V gene gives CDR1 MDHEN and CDR2 SYDVKM. V sheds 11 bases and J sheds 10 bases, leaving 15 bases between their ends. The chain is encoded by TRBV28 joined to TRBJ1-6; matching of 5 bases hints at TRBD1 as the D gene. This clonotype originated in an adult with an advanced solid tumor such as melanoma, head and neck, liver or kidney cancer. Sequencing used CD4+ or CD8+ T cells sorted from blood, obtained in a trial of the OX40 agonist ivuxolimab. The nucleotide sequence is TGTGCCGCAAAGCCGGGGGAGTCACCCCTCCACTTT. It is translated as CAAKPGESPLHF.